The 29 T cell receptor beta chains in this list originate from one sample, sequenced in a study of shared clonotypes between healthy human individuals. Sequencing was performed with immunoSEQ multiplex PCR; in TCRdb, only in-frame clones are kept and a portion is missing. The table records millions of clones, 90% to 95% of them present only once. Sequencing input: naive CD4+ T cells from PBMCs. Sample subset: CD45RA+ positively selected. These receptors were collected from a man between 18 and 29 years old in good health. Some clones in this sample may be carry-over from other donors' samples.

The rearrangement joins TRBV28 to TRBJ2-7, with a weak D call TRBD1 (6 bases). V shed 6 bases and J shed 7 bases, with 16 bases lying between them. The CDR3 extends over 13 amino acids. The germline V gene encodes CDR1 MDHEN and CDR2 SYDVKM. This CDR3 reads CASRWTVTGEQYF. CDR3 bases: TGTGCCAGCAGGTGGACAGTAACGGGAGAGCAGTACTTC. The variable domain in full, with the rest retrieved from reference TRBV28 and TRBJ2-7, is DVKVTQSSRYLVKRTGEKVFLECVQDMDHENMFWYRQDPGLGLRLIYFSYDVKMKEKGDIPEGYSVSREKKERFSLILESASTNQTSMYLCASRWTVTGEQYFGPGTRLTVT.

The chain combines TRBV28 with TRBJ1-4; D remains unclear. Trimming shortened V by 5 bases and J by 6 bases, and 13 bases separated the two germline ends. From germline, CDR1 is MDHEN and CDR2 SYDVKM. This CDR3 is 14 amino acids long. CDR3 coding DNA: TGTGCCAGCAGTCCACGGGGAAATTATGAAAAACTGTTTTTT. It translates to CASSPRGNYEKLFF.

V gene TRBV7-8 combines with J gene TRBJ2-2; weak D call: TRBD1 (5 bases). Germline CDR1 and CDR2: SGHVS and FQNEAQ. The ends were cut back, 4 bases at V and 4 bases at J, with 16 bases in the middle. The CDR3 sequence is 16 residues long. The CDR3 DNA reads TGTGCCAGCAGCTCCAATTCGGCCAGGGTCACCGGGGAGCTGTTTTTT. This gives the protein CASSSNSARVTGELFF.

The V call is TRBV5-6, the J call TRBJ2-1; TRBD1 matches 7 bases. Germline assignment: CDR1 SGHDT and CDR2 YYEEEE. The CDR3 is 16 residues long. Unmatched junction bases numbered 13, after V lost 4 bases and J lost 6 bases. CDR3 protein: CASSQDRGRVVNEQFF. The CDR3 DNA follows: TGTGCCAGCAGCCAAGATAGGGGGCGTGTTGTCAATGAGCAGTTCTTC.

This rearrangement joins TRBV6-5 to TRBJ2-7; 8 bases map to TRBD1. The V gene end was trimmed by 8 bases and the J gene end by 6 bases; junction bases not matched to a gene: 9. The CDR3 is made up of 13 amino acids. Germline lookup yields CDR1 MNHEY and CDR2 SVGAGI. The CDR3 here is CASGRTGRFEQYF. CDR3 coding DNA: TGTGCCAGCGGACGGACAGGGCGGTTCGAGCAGTACTTC.

The chain couples TRBV28 to TRBJ2-1; 8 bases fit TRBD2. The CDR3 extends over 15 amino acids. Per germline, CDR1 MDHEN and CDR2 SYDVKM. V shed 7 bases, J shed 6 bases, and the junction held 11 bases outside the gene matches. As DNA, the CDR3 is TGTGCCAGCACCACCGCGCAAGCGGGAGCCAATGAGCAGTTCTTC. Its translation is CASTTAQAGANEQFF.

The V and J genes are TRBV19 and TRBJ1-1; TRBD1 agrees at 8 bases. The germline CDR1 and CDR2 sequences are LNHDA and SQIVND (reference sequence). Trimming cost V 2 bases and J 1 base; bases outside gene matches: 0. The CDR3 spans 14 residues. This CDR3 is CASSITGGNTEAFF. Written as DNA, the CDR3 is TGTGCCAGTAGTATAACAGGGGGGAACACTGAAGCTTTCTTT.

The V gene is TRBV30, the J gene TRBJ2-4, with D perhaps TRBD1 (6 bases). From germline, CDR1 is GTSNPN and CDR2 SVGIG (reference sequence). CDR3 length: 10 residues. Trimming cost V 8 bases and J 6 bases, with 8 bases left between them. The chain's CDR3 is CAGGLNIQYF. For the CDR3, the DNA is TGTGCCGGGGGCCTAAACATTCAGTACTTC.

This chain uses TRBV30 with TRBJ2-3; D unclear. Per germline, CDR1 GTSNPN and CDR2 SVGIG (reference sequence). CDR3 length: 13 residues. Trimming removed 4 bases from V and 1 base from J, with 9 bases in between. CDR3 region: CAWISAGTDTQYF. The CDR3 DNA follows: TGTGCCTGGATCTCGGCGGGCACAGATACGCAGTATTTT.

This sequence joins TRBV6-5 and TRBJ1-2; weak D call: TRBD1 (5 bases). Trimming removed 2 bases at V and 4 bases at J, with 8 bases between. From germline, CDR1 is MNHEY and CDR2 SVGAGI. This CDR3 is 13 amino acids long. The CDR3 region is CASSYRDGYGYTF. The DNA of the CDR3 is TGTGCCAGCAGTTACAGGGACGGCTATGGCTACACCTTC.

J is TRBJ1-2 and V is TRBV18; perhaps TRBD1 as D (5 bases). The germline CDR1 and CDR2 sequences are KGHSH and LQKENI. The CDR3 sequence is 15 residues long. V lost 3 bases to trimming and J lost 4 bases, with 15 bases between them. In DNA form, the CDR3 reads TGTGCCAGCTCACCCACCGGGGGAGGGAGCTATGGCTACACCTTC. Protein sequence: CASSPTGGGSYGYTF.

The chain links TRBV10-2 to TRBJ1-5; D unresolved. Trimming stripped 3 bases from V and 4 bases from J, with 10 bases between. The CDR3 sequence is 14 residues long. Germline V gene sequence: CDR1 WSHSY, CDR2 SAAADI. This CDR3 is CASSDNGKNQPQHF. The CDR3 DNA reads TGCGCCAGCAGTGATAACGGGAAGAATCAGCCCCAGCATTTT.

The chain recombines TRBV7-9 with TRBJ1-5, with 9 bases identical to TRBD1. Germline values: CDR1 SEHNR, CDR2 FQNEAQ (reference sequence). V was clipped by 5 bases and J by 4 bases; unmatched bases: 6. The CDR3 totals 15 residues. DNA for the CDR3: TGTGCCAGCAGCGAACAGGGGGCCCCAAATCAGCCCCAGCATTTT. As protein: CASSEQGAPNQPQHF.

The chain is built from TRBV6-1 and TRBJ1-5, with D unresolved. The CDR3 is 13 residues long. Trimming pared 5 bases from V and 4 bases from J, leaving 9 bases between. Germline V lookup: CDR1 MNHNS, CDR2 SASEGT. Written as DNA, the CDR3 is TGTGCCAGCAGTACTCGTACTAATCAGCCCCAGCATTTT. It yields the protein CASSTRTNQPQHF.

The chain uses TRBV6-1 and TRBJ2-6; D is unresolved. Germline assignment: CDR1 MNHNS and CDR2 SASEGT. V shed 3 bases and J shed 0 bases, with 15 bases lying between them. This CDR3 spans 18 amino acids. CDR3 bases: TGTGCCAGCAGTGACGCCGAGGCCAGGTACTCTGGGGCCAACGTCCTGACTTTC. It encodes CASSDAEARYSGANVLTF.

J is TRBJ2-2 and V is TRBV4-1; D not resolved. Germline V gene sequence: CDR1 MGHRA, CDR2 YSYEKL. This CDR3 has 14 residues. The V end lost 0 bases, the J end lost 4 bases, and 6 bases lay between the germline ends. CDR3 residues: CASSQESLTGELFF. The CDR3 nucleotides read TGCGCCAGCAGCCAAGAAAGCCTCACCGGGGAGCTGTTTTTT.

The chain carries TRBV7-8 and TRBJ2-2; 9 bases are shared with TRBD1. The ends lost 3 bases at V and 4 bases at J; junction bases unmatched: 9. CDR1 and CDR2 from the germline V gene are SGHVS and FQNEAQ. This CDR3 has 17 amino acids. This chain's CDR3 is CASSFNTGGWGTGELFF. CDR3 nucleotide sequence: TGTGCCAGCAGCTTCAACACAGGGGGCTGGGGCACCGGGGAGCTGTTTTTT.

The chain joins TRBV2 to TRBJ2-5; a possible D gene is TRBD1 (6 bases). This CDR3 has 14 residues. The germline CDR1 and CDR2 sequences are SNHLY and FYNNEI. V gave up 2 bases and J gave up 5 bases, with 12 bases separating them. The DNA of the CDR3 is TGTGCCAGCAGTGAACTACAGGGCGGGGAGACCCAGTACTTC. This gives the protein CASSELQGGETQYF. The complete variable domain, with remaining parts taken from reference TRBV2 and TRBJ2-5, reads EPEVTQTPSHQVTQMGQEVILRCVPISNHLYFYWYRQILGQKVEFLVSFYNNEISEKSEIFDDQFSVERPDGSNFTLKIRSTKLEDSAMYFCASSELQGGETQYFGPGTRLLVL.

The chain has TRBV14 and TRBJ1-1; TRBD1 matches at 9 bases. The CDR3 contains 14 residues. With V trimmed by 3 bases and J by 11 bases, 10 bases remained unmatched. Germline V CDR1 and CDR2: SGHDN, FVKESK. The CDR3 here is CASSHNRGPGPAFF. In DNA form, the CDR3 reads TGTGCCAGCAGCCATAACAGGGGGCCTGGCCCCGCTTTCTTT.

The sample holds one count of this clone. This sequence joins TRBV7-3 and TRBJ2-1; TRBD2 agrees at 8 bases. The germline gives CDR1 SGHTA, CDR2 FQGTGA. With V trimmed by 3 bases and J by 8 bases, 12 bases remained unmatched. CDR3 size: 16 residues. CDR3 in amino acids: CASSFWPAGVGDEQFF. The CDR3, as DNA: TGTGCCAGCAGCTTCTGGCCAGCGGGAGTGGGCGATGAGCAGTTCTTC.

J is TRBJ2-7 and V is TRBV7-8; D gene ambiguous. V was shortened by 5 bases and J by 3 bases, with 14 bases between the two germline ends. The CDR3 is 14 residues long. Per the germline V gene, CDR1 is SGHVS and CDR2 is FQNEAQ. The CDR3 DNA follows: TGTGCCAGCAGCCCAGAGACTGTCTACTACGAGCAGTACTTC. It translates to CASSPETVYYEQYF.

V is TRBV28 and J is TRBJ2-7; D unclear. V lost 2 bases and J lost 2, with 10 bases in between. This CDR3 has 14 residues. Germline V gives CDR1 MDHEN, CDR2 SYDVKM. CDR3 amino acids: CASSLVQLPYEQYF. The CDR3 nucleotides are TGTGCCAGCAGTTTAGTCCAGCTTCCCTACGAGCAGTACTTC.

V usage is TRBV5-1 and J usage is TRBJ2-5; 7 bases are shared with TRBD2. The CDR3 loop spans 16 amino acids. J gave up 2 bases and V 0 bases, and 7 bases lay outside the gene matches. The germline V gene encodes CDR1 SGHRS and CDR2 YFSETQ. In nucleotides, the CDR3 is TGCGCCAGCAGCTTGGAATTAGCGGGTAAACAAGAGACCCAGTACTTC. This translates into CASSLELAGKQETQYF.

The chain links TRBV29-1 to TRBJ1-5; D gene uncertain. With 6 bases removed from V and 0 bases from J, the gap between germline ends came to 9 bases. The CDR3 has 13 residues. Germline loops: CDR1 SQVTM, CDR2 ANQGSEA. The CDR3 is CSVSGDSNQPQHF. CDR3 bases: TGCAGCGTGAGCGGGGATAGCAATCAGCCCCAGCATTTT. Filled out from reference TRBV29-1 and TRBJ1-5, the complete variable domain reads SAVISQKPSRDICQRGTSLTIQCQVDSQVTMMFWYRQQPGQSLTLIATANQGSEATYESGFVIDKFPISRPNLTFSTLTVSNMSPEDSSIYLCSVSGDSNQPQHFGDGTRLSIL.

CDR3 coding DNA: TGTGCCAGCAGTTTACGGGGGAACCTGAACACCGGGGAGCTGTTTTTT. The encoded protein is CASSLRGNLNTGELFF. The genes are TRBV27 and TRBJ2-2; possibly TRBD2 for D (6 bases). The length of the CDR3 is 16 residues. Germline CDR1 MNHEY, CDR2 SMNVEV (reference sequence). V shed 2 bases and J shed 1 base, with 11 bases lying between them.

This clone was seen only once. The chain links TRBV5-1 to TRBJ2-3; the D gene is possibly TRBD1 (6 bases). CDR1 and CDR2 from the germline V gene are SGHRS and YFSETQ. The ends were cut back, 4 bases at V and 0 bases at J, with 12 bases in the middle. The CDR3 loop spans 15 amino acids. The CDR3 coding sequence is TGCGCCAGCAGCATCCGGACAGATAGCACAGATACGCAGTATTTT. This gives the protein CASSIRTDSTDTQYF.

J is TRBJ2-3 and V is TRBV18; no clear D gene. Germline V gene sequence: CDR1 KGHSH, CDR2 LQKENI. V gave up 3 bases and J gave up 1 base, with 5 bases separating them. This CDR3 contains 13 residues. The chain's CDR3 is CASSPIGTDTQYF. In DNA, the CDR3 is TGTGCCAGCTCACCGATTGGCACAGATACGCAGTATTTT.

The chain couples TRBV5-1 to TRBJ2-1, with 11 bases aligning to TRBD1. CDR3 length: 17 residues. The germline gives CDR1 SGHRS, CDR2 YFSETQ. V lost 4 bases, J lost 7 bases, and 13 bases stayed unmatched. Here the CDR3 DNA reads TGCGCCAGCAGCGCATCCCGGGACAGGGGGAGTGGAAATGAGCAGTTCTTC. It codes for CASSASRDRGSGNEQFF.

This chain links TRBV30 with TRBJ2-1; D is uncertain. The germline V gene encodes CDR1 GTSNPN and CDR2 SVGIG (reference sequence). The CDR3 has 13 amino acids. The ends were cut back, 4 bases at V and 0 bases at J, with 7 bases in the middle. CDR3 coding DNA: TGTGCCTGGAAAGCAGGCTCCTACAATGAGCAGTTCTTC. Protein: CAWKAGSYNEQFF.